This T cell receptor beta chain was captured in a study of early T cells in non-severe SARS-CoV-2 infection. TCRdb called the 5' RACE reads again in MiXCR, with one record for every CDR3 protein. The table has 55,000 to 65,000 distinct CDR3 sequences, around 9.3% seen once; the top ten hold 17%. The junction had 14 bases not matched to a gene; V was cut back by 4 bases and J by 7 bases. The CDR3 is made up of 16 amino acids. From germline, CDR1 is MDHEN and CDR2 SYDVKM. The TCR was taken from an adult who was a healthcare worker with PCR-confirmed SARS-CoV-2 infection or an uninfected control (not recorded which). What was sequenced was whole blood. The V call is TRBV28, the J call TRBJ2-7; 9 bases are shared with TRBD2. Written as DNA, the CDR3 is TGTGCCAGCAGTTCCCCAAATAGCGGGAGATTGGGGGAGCAGTACTTC. Amino acid sequence: CASSSPNSGRLGEQYF.